Presented here are 18 T cell receptor beta chains from one specimen sequenced in a study of technical replicates of blood from a few donors (dated by TCRdb to about 2017). The library was obtained by the immunoSEQ multiplex PCR assay. TCRdb's version of the immuneACCESS table is confined to in-frame rearrangements and falls short of the full clone set. An unresolved V gene accounts for under half of the shortfall where checked; the remainder is of unknown origin. The sample table holds some 48,000 clones, of which approximately 90% were seen once. 3% to 5% of the sample goes to the ten largest clones. Sequenced material: PBMCs. The receptor source for this set is a human donor in good health. Some clones in this sample may be carry-over from other donors' samples.

The chain carries TRBV2 and TRBJ2-5; 9 bases match TRBD2. V was clipped by 7 bases and J by 3 bases; unmatched bases: 6. This CDR3 region has 14 residues. CDR1 is SNHLY and CDR2 is FYNNEI in the germline V gene. The CDR3 spells CASKSRGGKETQYF. The CDR3 DNA is TGTGCCAGCAAATCGCGGGGGGGGAAAGAGACCCAGTACTTC. Looking up the rest from reference TRBV2 and TRBJ2-5 gives the full variable domain: EPEVTQTPSHQVTQMGQEVILRCVPISNHLYFYWYRQILGQKVEFLVSFYNNEISEKSEIFDDQFSVERPDGSNFTLKIRSTKLEDSAMYFCASKSRGGKETQYFGPGTRLLVL.

The chain carries TRBV7-8 and TRBJ1-1, with 8 positions matching TRBD1. The CDR3 length is 16 residues. Trimming took 3 bases from V and 3 from J; bases not matched to a gene: 9. Per the germline V gene, CDR1 is SGHVS and CDR2 is FQNEAQ. The CDR3 DNA reads TGTGCCAGCAGCTTTCGACAGGGGCTTGCAGACACTGAAGCTTTCTTT. Protein product: CASSFRQGLADTEAFF.

This rearrangement joins TRBV5-5 to TRBJ1-2; D might be TRBD1 (6 bases). This CDR3 is 14 amino acids long. Germline V gene sequence: CDR1 SGHKS, CDR2 YYEKEE (reference sequence). The ends were cut back, 2 bases at V and 2 bases at J, with 10 bases in the middle. CDR3: CASSFGTRNYGYTF. The CDR3 DNA follows: TGTGCCAGCAGCTTTGGGACACGCAACTATGGCTACACCTTC.

V usage is TRBV2 and J usage is TRBJ2-5; 8 nucleotides match TRBD1. CDR1 and CDR2 (germline): SNHLY, FYNNEI. The V gene end was trimmed by 6 bases and the J gene end by 2 bases; junction bases not matched to a gene: 8. There are 15 residues in the CDR3. CDR3 amino acids: CASRETGGVQETQYF. DNA of the CDR3: TGTGCCAGCAGGGAAACAGGGGGAGTACAAGAGACCCAGTACTTC.

The chain recombines TRBV7-2 with TRBJ1-2; D perhaps matches TRBD1 (5 bases). Germline V gene data show CDR1 as SGHTA and CDR2 as FQGNSA. The CDR3 spans 16 residues. Trimming cost V 2 bases and J 4 bases, with 17 bases left between them. The CDR3 here is CASSLFGVRQFYGYTF. CDR3 sequence (DNA): TGTGCCAGCAGCTTATTTGGAGTCAGACAGTTCTATGGCTACACCTTC.

The chain combines TRBV29-1 with TRBJ2-1; TRBD2 matches 8 bases. Germline V gene sequence: CDR1 SQVTM, CDR2 ANQGSEA. Trimming cost V 2 bases and J 2 bases; bases outside gene matches: 2. This CDR3 has 14 amino acids. CDR3 nucleotides: TGCAGCGTTGAACCAGCGGGGGCCTACAATGAGCAGTTCTTC. Amino acid sequence: CSVEPAGAYNEQFF.

The chain joins TRBV6-1 to TRBJ1-5, with 8 bases fitting TRBD1. With V trimmed by 7 bases and J by 5 bases, 7 bases remained unmatched. Germline CDR1 and CDR2: MNHNS and SASEGT. The CDR3 extends over 14 amino acids. Here the CDR3 reads CASIPGGEYQPQHF. In DNA form, the CDR3 reads TGTGCCAGCATCCCAGGGGGCGAATATCAGCCCCAGCATTTT.

The CDR3 bases are TGTGCCTGGAGTGCCAGGCAGACCAGAGATACGCAGTATTTT. Translation: CAWSARQTRDTQYF. The chain links TRBV30 to TRBJ2-3; D gene uncertain. Deletions cut 1 base from V and 5 bases from J, with 13 bases between. The CDR3 covers 14 residues. Per the germline V gene, CDR1 is GTSNPN and CDR2 is SVGIG (reference sequence).

This clone is a singleton in its sample. The V call is TRBV11-2, the J call TRBJ2-7; D perhaps matches TRBD1 (6 bases). The CDR3 covers 16 residues. Trimming took off 1 base at V and 3 bases at J, with 16 bases between the two ends. Germline CDR1 SGHAT, CDR2 FQNNGV. Written as DNA, the CDR3 is TGTGCCAGCAGCTTAGGGGCCAGGGGAACACACTACGAGCAGTACTTC. It translates to CASSLGARGTHYEQYF.

This clone was observed a handful of times. This chain joins TRBV7-9 and TRBJ1-4, with D unresolved. The V end was cut by 5 bases, the J end by 8 bases, with 12 bases between. The CDR3 consists of 13 residues. From germline, CDR1 is SEHNR and CDR2 FQNEAQ (reference sequence). The DNA of the CDR3 is TGTGCCAGCAGCGCGAGGTACGGGGAAAAACTGTTTTTT. It codes for CASSARYGEKLFF.

The chain couples TRBV10-3 to TRBJ2-7, with D perhaps TRBD2 (5 bases). The CDR3 runs to 12 residues. The germline V and J ends were trimmed by 6 bases and 0 bases, with 6 bases remaining between them. Germline loops: CDR1 ENHRY, CDR2 SYGVKD. CDR3 residues: CAIRGSSYEQYF. In DNA, the CDR3 is TGTGCCATCAGGGGGAGCTCCTACGAGCAGTACTTC.

The V gene is TRBV6-6, the J gene TRBJ1-4; tentatively, D is TRBD1 (6 bases). Germline lookup yields CDR1 MNHNY and CDR2 SVGAGI (reference sequence). Between the trimmed V and J ends, which lost 6 bases and 4 bases, there was a span of 15 bases. CDR3 length equals 15 residues. CDR3 in DNA: TGTGCCAGCAGACGCCAGGGGCCGGATAATGAAAAACTGTTTTTT. Amino acid sequence: CASRRQGPDNEKLFF.

This chain joins TRBV7-2 and TRBJ1-2; TRBD1 matches at 7 bases. Trimming took 1 base from V and 0 from J; bases not matched to a gene: 5. This CDR3 has 16 amino acids. Germline assignment: CDR1 SGHTA and CDR2 FQGNSA. Here the CDR3 DNA reads TGTGCCAGCAGCTTAGATAAGACAGGGACTAACTATGGCTACACCTTC. The encoded protein is CASSLDKTGTNYGYTF.

For the CDR3, the DNA is TGTGCCAGTAGTCAAACTAGCGGGAGCAGGGAGCAGTACTTC. Amino acids: CASSQTSGSREQYF. This chain connects TRBV19 to TRBJ2-7, with TRBD2 identical over 11 bases. J lost 7 bases, V lost 5 bases, and 7 bases had no gene match. CDR1 LNHDA and CDR2 SQIVND come from the germline V gene (reference sequence). The CDR3 is 14 amino acids. The full variable domain, with the rest looked up from reference TRBV19 and TRBJ2-7, is DGGITQSPKYLFRKEGQNVTLSCEQNLNHDAMYWYRQDPGQGLRLIYYSQIVNDFQKGDIAEGYSVSREKKESFPLTVTSAQKNPTAFYLCASSQTSGSREQYFGPGTRLTVT.

The genes are TRBV2 and TRBJ1-5; D unclear. CDR1 SNHLY and CDR2 FYNNEI come from the germline V gene. V dropped 3 bases and J dropped 6 bases, with 6 bases sitting between them. There are 12 residues in the CDR3. The CDR3 loop is CASSDPGQPQHF. In DNA form, the CDR3 reads TGTGCCAGCAGTGACCCCGGTCAGCCCCAGCATTTT.

This chain links TRBV7-6 with TRBJ1-3; TRBD1 is a possible D gene (5 bases). The length of the CDR3 is 15 residues. V shed 5 bases and J shed 2 bases, with 13 bases lying between them. Germline V CDR1 and CDR2: SGHVS, FNYEAQ. CDR3: CASSPSGGTGNTIYF. The CDR3 DNA sequence: TGTGCCAGCAGCCCTTCTGGGGGGACTGGAAACACCATATATTTT.

The chain couples TRBV5-1 to TRBJ2-7; D is perhaps TRBD2 (5 bases). Germline CDR1 and CDR2: SGHRS and YFSETQ. Trimming removed 0 bases at V and 0 bases at J, with 10 bases between. The CDR3 is 15 amino acids. CDR3 protein: CASSLEAELSYEQYF. The CDR3 bases are TGCGCCAGCAGCTTGGAAGCGGAACTCTCCTACGAGCAGTACTTC.

V is TRBV10-3 and J is TRBJ1-1; no firm D call. Trimming pared 6 bases from V and 1 base from J, leaving 9 bases between. This CDR3 spans 13 amino acids. CDR1 is ENHRY and CDR2 is SYGVKD in the germline V gene. The chain's CDR3 is CAISSSENTEAFF. The CDR3 DNA sequence: TGTGCCATCAGCTCGAGTGAGAACACTGAAGCTTTCTTT.